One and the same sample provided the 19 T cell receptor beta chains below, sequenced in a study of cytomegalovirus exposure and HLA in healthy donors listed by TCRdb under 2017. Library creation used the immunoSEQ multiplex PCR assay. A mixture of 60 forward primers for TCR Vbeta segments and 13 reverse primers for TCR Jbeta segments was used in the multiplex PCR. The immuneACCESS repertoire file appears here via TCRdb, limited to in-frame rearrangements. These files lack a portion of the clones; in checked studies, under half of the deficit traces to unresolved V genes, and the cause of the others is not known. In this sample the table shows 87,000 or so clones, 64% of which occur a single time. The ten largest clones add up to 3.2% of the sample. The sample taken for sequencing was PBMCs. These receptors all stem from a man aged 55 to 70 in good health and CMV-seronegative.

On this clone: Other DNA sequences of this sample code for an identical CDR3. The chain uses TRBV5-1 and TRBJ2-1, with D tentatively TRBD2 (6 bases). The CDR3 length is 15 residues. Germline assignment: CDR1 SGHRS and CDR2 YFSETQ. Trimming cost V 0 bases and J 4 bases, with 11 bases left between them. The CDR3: CASSLGPGEYNEQFF. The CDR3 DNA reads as TGCGCCAGCAGCTTGGGTCCGGGAGAATACAATGAGCAGTTCTTC.

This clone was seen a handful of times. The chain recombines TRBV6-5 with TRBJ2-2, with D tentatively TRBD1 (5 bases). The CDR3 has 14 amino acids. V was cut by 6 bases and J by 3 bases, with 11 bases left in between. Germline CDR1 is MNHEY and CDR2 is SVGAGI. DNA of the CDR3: TGTGCCAGCAGAGGGGAATCCGACACCGGGGAGCTGTTTTTT. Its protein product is CASRGESDTGELFF.

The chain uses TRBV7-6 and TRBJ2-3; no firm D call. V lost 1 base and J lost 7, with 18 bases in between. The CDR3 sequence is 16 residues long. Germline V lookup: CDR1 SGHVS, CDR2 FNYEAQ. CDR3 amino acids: CASSLGRSFLRNTQYF. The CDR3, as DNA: TGTGCCAGCAGCTTAGGACGGAGCTTCTTAAGAAATACGCAGTATTTT.

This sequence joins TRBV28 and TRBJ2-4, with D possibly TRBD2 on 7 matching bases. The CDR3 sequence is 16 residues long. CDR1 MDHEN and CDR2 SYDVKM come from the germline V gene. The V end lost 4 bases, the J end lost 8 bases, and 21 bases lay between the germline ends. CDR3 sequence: CASSSRGGAYKDIQYF. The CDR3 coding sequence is TGTGCCAGCAGTTCCCGCGGGGGCGCTTACAAGGACATTCAGTACTTC.

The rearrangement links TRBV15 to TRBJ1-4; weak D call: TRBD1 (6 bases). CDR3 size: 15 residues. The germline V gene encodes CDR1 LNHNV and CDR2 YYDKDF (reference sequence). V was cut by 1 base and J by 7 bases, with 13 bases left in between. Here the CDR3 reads CATSRGWGLSEKLFF. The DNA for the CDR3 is TGTGCCACCAGCAGAGGGTGGGGGCTCAGTGAAAAACTGTTTTTT.

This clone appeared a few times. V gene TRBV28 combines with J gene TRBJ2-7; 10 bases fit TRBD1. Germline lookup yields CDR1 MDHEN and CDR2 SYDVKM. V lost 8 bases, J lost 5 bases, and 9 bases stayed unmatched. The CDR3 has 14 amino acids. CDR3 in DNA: TGTGCCAGCTCCCGGACAGGGGGAATCAACGAGCAGTACTTC. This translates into CASSRTGGINEQYF.

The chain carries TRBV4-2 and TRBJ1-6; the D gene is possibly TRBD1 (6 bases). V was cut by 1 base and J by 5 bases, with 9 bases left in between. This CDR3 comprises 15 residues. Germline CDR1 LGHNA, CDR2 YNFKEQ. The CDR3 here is CASSQVDRNNSPLHF. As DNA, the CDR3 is TGTGCCAGCAGCCAAGTGGACAGAAATAATTCACCCCTCCACTTT.

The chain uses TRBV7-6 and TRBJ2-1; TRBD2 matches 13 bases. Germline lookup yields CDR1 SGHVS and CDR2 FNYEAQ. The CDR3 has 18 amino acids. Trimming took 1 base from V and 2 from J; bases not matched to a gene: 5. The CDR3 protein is CASSLGSLAGGPYNEQFF. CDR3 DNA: TGTGCCAGCAGCTTAGGCTCACTAGCGGGGGGGCCCTACAATGAGCAGTTCTTC.

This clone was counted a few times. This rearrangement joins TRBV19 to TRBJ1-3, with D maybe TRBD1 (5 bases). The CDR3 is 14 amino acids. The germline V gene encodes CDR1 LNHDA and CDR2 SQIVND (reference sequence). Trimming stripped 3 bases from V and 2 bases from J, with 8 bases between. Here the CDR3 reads CASSIGQAGNTIYF. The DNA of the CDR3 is TGTGCCAGTAGTATTGGACAAGCTGGAAACACCATATATTTT.

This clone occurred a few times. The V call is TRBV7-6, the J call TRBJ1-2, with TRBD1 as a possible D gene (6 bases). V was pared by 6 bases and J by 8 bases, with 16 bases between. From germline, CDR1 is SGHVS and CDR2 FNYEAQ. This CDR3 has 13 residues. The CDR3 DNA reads TGTGCCAGCAGTATGGAACAGGGAAGCGGCTACACCTTC. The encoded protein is CASSMEQGSGYTF.

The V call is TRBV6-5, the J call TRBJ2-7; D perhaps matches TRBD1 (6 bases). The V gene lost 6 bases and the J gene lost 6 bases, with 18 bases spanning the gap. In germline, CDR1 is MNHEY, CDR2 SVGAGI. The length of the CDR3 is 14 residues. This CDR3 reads CASRGGQSLSEQYF. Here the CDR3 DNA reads TGTGCCAGCAGGGGCGGACAGTCCTTGAGCGAGCAGTACTTC.

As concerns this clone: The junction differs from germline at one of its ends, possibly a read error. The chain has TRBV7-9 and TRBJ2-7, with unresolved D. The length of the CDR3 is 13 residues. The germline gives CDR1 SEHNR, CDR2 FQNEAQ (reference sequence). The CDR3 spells CSSSPTVNYEQYF. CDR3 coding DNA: TGTTCCAGCAGCCCTACAGTGAACTACGAGCAGTACTTC.

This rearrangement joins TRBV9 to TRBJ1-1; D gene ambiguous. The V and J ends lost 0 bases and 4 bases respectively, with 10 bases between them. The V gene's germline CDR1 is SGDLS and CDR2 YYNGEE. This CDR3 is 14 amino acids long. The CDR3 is CASSVASGFTEAFF. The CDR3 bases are TGTGCCAGCAGCGTAGCGAGCGGGTTCACTGAAGCTTTCTTT.

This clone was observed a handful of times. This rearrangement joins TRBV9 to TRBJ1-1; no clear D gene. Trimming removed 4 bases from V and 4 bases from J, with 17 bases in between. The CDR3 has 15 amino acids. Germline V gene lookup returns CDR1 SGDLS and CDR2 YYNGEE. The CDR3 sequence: CASSFGFGGLTEAFF. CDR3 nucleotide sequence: TGTGCCAGCAGCTTTGGATTCGGAGGGCTCACTGAAGCTTTCTTT.

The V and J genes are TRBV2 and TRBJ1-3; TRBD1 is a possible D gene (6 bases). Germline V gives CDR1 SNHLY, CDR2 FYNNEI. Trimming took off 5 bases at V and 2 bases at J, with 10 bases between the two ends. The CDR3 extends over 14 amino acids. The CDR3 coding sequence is TGTGCCAGCAGTCTAACAGGGACTGGAAACACCATATATTTT. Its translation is CASSLTGTGNTIYF.

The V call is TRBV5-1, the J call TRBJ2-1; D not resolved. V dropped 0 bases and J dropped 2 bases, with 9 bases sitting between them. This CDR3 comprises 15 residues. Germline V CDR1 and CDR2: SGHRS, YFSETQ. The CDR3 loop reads CASSLGSPTYNEQFF. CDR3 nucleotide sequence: TGCGCCAGCAGCTTGGGGAGTCCCACCTACAATGAGCAGTTCTTC.

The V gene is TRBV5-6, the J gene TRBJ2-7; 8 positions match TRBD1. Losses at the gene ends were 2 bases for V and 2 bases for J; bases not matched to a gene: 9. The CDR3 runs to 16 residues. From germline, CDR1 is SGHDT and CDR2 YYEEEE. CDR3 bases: TGTGCCAGCAGCTTTACGAGGACAGGGAGGCCCTACGAGCAGTACTTC. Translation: CASSFTRTGRPYEQYF.

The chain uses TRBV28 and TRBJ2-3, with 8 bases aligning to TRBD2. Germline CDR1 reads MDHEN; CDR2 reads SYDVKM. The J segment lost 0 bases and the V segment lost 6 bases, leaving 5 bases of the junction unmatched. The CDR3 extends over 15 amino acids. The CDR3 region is CASSPGGLSTDTQYF. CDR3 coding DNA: TGTGCCAGCAGCCCGGGGGGGCTGAGCACAGATACGCAGTATTTT.

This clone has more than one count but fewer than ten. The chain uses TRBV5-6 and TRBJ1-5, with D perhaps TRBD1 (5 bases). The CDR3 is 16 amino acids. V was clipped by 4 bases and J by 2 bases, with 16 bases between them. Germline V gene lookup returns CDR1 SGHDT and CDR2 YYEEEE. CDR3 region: CASSPGGIWRNQPQHF. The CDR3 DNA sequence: TGTGCCAGCAGCCCCGGGGGGATATGGCGCAATCAGCCCCAGCATTTT. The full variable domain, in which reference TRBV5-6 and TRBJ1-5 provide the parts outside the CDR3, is DAGVTQSPTHLIKTRGQQVTLRCSPKSGHDTVSWYQQALGQGPQFIFQYYEEEERQRGNFPDRFSGHQFPNYSSELNVNALLLGDSALYLCASSPGGIWRNQPQHFGDGTRLSIL.